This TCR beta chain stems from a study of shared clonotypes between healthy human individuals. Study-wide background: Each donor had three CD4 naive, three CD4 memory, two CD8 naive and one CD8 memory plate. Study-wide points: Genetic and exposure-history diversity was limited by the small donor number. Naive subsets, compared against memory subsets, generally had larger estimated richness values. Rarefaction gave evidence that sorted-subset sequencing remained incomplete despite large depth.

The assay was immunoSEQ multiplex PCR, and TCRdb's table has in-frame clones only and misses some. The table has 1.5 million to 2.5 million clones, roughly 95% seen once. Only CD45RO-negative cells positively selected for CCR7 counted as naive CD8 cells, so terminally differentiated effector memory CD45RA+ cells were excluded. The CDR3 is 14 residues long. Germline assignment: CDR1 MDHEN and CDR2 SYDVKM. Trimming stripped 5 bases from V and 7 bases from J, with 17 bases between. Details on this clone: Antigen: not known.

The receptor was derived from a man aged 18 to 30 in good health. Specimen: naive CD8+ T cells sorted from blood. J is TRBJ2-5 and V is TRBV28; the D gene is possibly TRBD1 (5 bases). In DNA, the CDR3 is TGTGCCAGCAGTCCCCCGATGGGGCCCGGGACCCAGTACTTC. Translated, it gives CASSPPMGPGTQYF.